These 21 T cell receptor beta chains came from one sample sequenced in a study of spatial heterogeneity in lung cancer (dated by TCRdb to between 2018 and 2021). For these receptors, no antigen is known. The protocol used for the library was 5' RACE. This sample was sequenced with a NextSeq 500. The public reads were run again by TCRdb, first through fastp at Q25 and then through MiXCR, and only productive beta chains were kept. Duplicate CDR3 protein sequences are folded into a single record with the most common DNA and genes. Across this sample there are 8,000 or so distinct CDR3 sequences, with approximately 12% seen only once. The biggest ten clones account for approximately 11% of the sample. What the work shows at the level of the full study, not this receptor alone: The tumor nonsynonymous mutation count correlated with the number of expanded alpha and beta TCRs within the tumor.

Read against the paper, the sample's time point label means: sample taken at primary tumor resection. This material consisted of lung tumor tissue, taken at surgery. The receptors come from a male donor with early-stage non-small cell lung cancer.

This clonotype showed up just a few times. The V and J genes are TRBV27 and TRBJ2-2; 7 bases agree with TRBD1. The V gene end was trimmed by 2 bases and the J gene end by 5 bases; junction bases not matched to a gene: 11. Per germline, CDR1 MNHEY and CDR2 SMNVEV (reference sequence). The CDR3 length is 17 residues. This CDR3 reads CASSLIRGGSQTGELFF. CDR3 sequence (DNA): TGTGCCAGCAGTTTAATTAGAGGGGGCTCCCAGACCGGGGAGCTGTTTTTT.

This clonotype was detected ten times or more. The chain is built from TRBV11-3 and TRBJ2-1; D is possibly TRBD1 or TRBD2 (5 bases each). Per the germline V gene, CDR1 is SGHNT and CDR2 is YENEEA. Trimming removed 3 bases from V and 8 bases from J, with 14 bases in between. The CDR3 has 14 amino acids. CDR3 sequence reads: CASSFSPSRDEQFF. CDR3 bases: TGTGCCAGCAGCTTTTCCCCTAGCAGGGATGAGCAGTTCTTC.

This clonotype occurred many times. The chain recombines TRBV6-5 with TRBJ1-1; TRBD1 matches 7 bases. Germline CDR1 and CDR2: MNHEY and SVGAGI. The CDR3 contains 13 residues. V shed 6 bases and J 8 bases; nucleotides not matched to a gene: 9. The CDR3 region is CASSIPGQKEAFF. DNA of the CDR3: TGTGCCAGCAGCATCCCGGGACAGAAAGAAGCTTTCTTT.

The chain combines TRBV27 with TRBJ2-5; maybe TRBD1 (5 bases). Trimming removed 4 bases from V and 1 base from J, with 10 bases in between. The CDR3 runs to 14 residues. Germline loops: CDR1 MNHEY, CDR2 SMNVEV (reference sequence). CDR3 coding DNA: TGTGCCAGCAGTTCCCGACAGTCCCAAGAGACCCAGTACTTC. Its translation is CASSSRQSQETQYF.

This clonotype is classed as medium-sized. V usage is TRBV10-3 and J usage is TRBJ2-3; maybe TRBD2 (6 bases). This CDR3 is built from 15 residues. Germline values: CDR1 ENHRY, CDR2 SYGVKD. The germline V and J ends were trimmed by 4 bases and 4 bases, with 15 bases remaining between them. The CDR3 DNA sequence: TGTGCCATCAGTGGATTGGGACTCCAAGCAGATACGCAGTATTTT. This sequence encodes CAISGLGLQADTQYF.

This clonotype was recorded at least ten times. The chain employs TRBV20-1 and TRBJ1-5; TRBD1 agrees at 7 bases. V shed 6 bases, J shed 1 base, and the junction held 15 bases outside the gene matches. The V gene's germline CDR1 is DFQATT and CDR2 SNEGSKA (reference sequence). The CDR3 covers 17 residues. The CDR3 nucleotides are TGCAGTGCCCTGGACAGGTCTCGAGCTGGAAGCAATCAGCCCCAGCATTTT. It translates to CSALDRSRAGSNQPQHF.

This clonotype was found a few times. In nucleotides, the CDR3 is TGTGCCAGCAGCGTAGGTCCCGGCGGGGTGAACACTGAAGCTTTCTTT. Translated, it gives CASSVGPGGVNTEAFF. The rearrangement links TRBV9 to TRBJ1-1; D not resolved. From germline, CDR1 is SGDLS and CDR2 YYNGEE. The CDR3 runs to 16 residues. Trimming removed 0 bases from V and 0 bases from J, with 12 bases in between.

This clonotype came up a few times. The genes are TRBV30 and TRBJ1-3; no definite D call. V was shortened by 4 bases and J by 0 bases, with 13 bases between the two germline ends. The germline gives CDR1 GTSNPN, CDR2 SVGIG (reference sequence). CDR3 size: 15 residues. In DNA, the CDR3 is TGTGCCTGGATCCCGGGCCTCTACTCTGGAAACACCATATATTTT. Encoded protein: CAWIPGLYSGNTIYF.

The rearrangement joins TRBV4-2 to TRBJ2-1; 9 bases are a match to TRBD1. The V gene end was trimmed by 3 bases and the J gene end by 5 bases; junction bases not matched to a gene: 8. The CDR3 runs 16 residues. CDR1 is LGHNA, CDR2 YNFKEQ, per germline. The CDR3 spells CASSHPQGAGDNEQFF. The CDR3 DNA reads TGTGCCAGCAGCCACCCACAGGGGGCAGGGGACAATGAGCAGTTCTTC.

This clonotype is labeled medium-sized. J is TRBJ1-2 and V is TRBV6-5; 7 bases fit TRBD1. The CDR3 is 16 residues long. The trim removed 0 bases at V and 4 bases at J, leaving 8 bases unmatched. Germline V CDR1 and CDR2: MNHEY, SVGAGI. The CDR3 region has the DNA TGTGCCAGCAGTTACTCGATAGGGGGCACCTCCTATGGCTACACCTTC. Translated: CASSYSIGGTSYGYTF.

This clonotype was seen only a few times. The V call is TRBV10-3, the J call TRBJ2-3; 14 bases match TRBD2. Germline lookup yields CDR1 ENHRY and CDR2 SYGVKD. J was trimmed by 5 bases and V by 2 bases; bases with no gene match: 6. CDR3 length: 17 residues. The CDR3 sequence is CAISERGLAGAGDTQYF. The CDR3 nucleotides are TGTGCCATCAGTGAGAGGGGACTAGCGGGAGCGGGAGATACGCAGTATTTT.

This sequence joins TRBV18 and TRBJ1-2; no reliable D call. The CDR3 loop spans 14 amino acids. Germline V gene lookup returns CDR1 KGHSH and CDR2 LQKENI. V was trimmed by 3 bases and J by 3 bases, leaving 11 bases between them. CDR3 in amino acids: CASSPLTSYYGYTF. The CDR3 DNA reads as TGTGCCAGCTCACCGCTGACAAGCTACTATGGCTACACCTTC.

Comments on this clonotype: A much larger clonotype is one base distant, so this may be a read error. The rearrangement uses TRBV19 and TRBJ1-1; D might be TRBD1 (5 bases). The CDR3 is made up of 13 amino acids. Germline assignment: CDR1 LNHDA and CDR2 SQIVND (reference sequence). The CDR3 spells CASSWAGNIEAFF. As DNA, the CDR3 is TGTGCCAGTAGTTGGGCAGGGAACATTGAAGCTTTCTTT.

This clonotype was recorded at least ten times. The V gene is TRBV20-1, the J gene TRBJ1-5; possible D gene TRBD1, 5 bases. Germline V gives CDR1 DFQATT, CDR2 SNEGSKA (reference sequence). This CDR3 region has 13 residues. With 2 bases removed from V and 9 bases from J, the gap between germline ends came to 14 bases. The CDR3 is CSARRDSQGPQHF. Here the CDR3 DNA reads TGCAGTGCTAGAAGGGACTCCCAGGGGCCCCAGCATTTT.

The sample holds many counts of this clonotype. The chain is built from TRBV10-3 and TRBJ1-4; D is uncertain. CDR1 and CDR2 from the germline V gene are ENHRY and SYGVKD. Trimming removed 2 bases at V and 4 bases at J, with 2 bases between. The length of the CDR3 is 12 residues. CDR3 DNA sequence: TGTGCCATCAGTGAGAGTAATGAAAAACTGTTTTTT. Encoded protein: CAISESNEKLFF.

This clonotype is deemed medium-sized. The rearrangement uses TRBV7-9 and TRBJ2-3; the D gene is possibly TRBD2 (6 bases). The CDR3 consists of 16 residues. Trimming pared 5 bases from V and 3 bases from J, leaving 18 bases between. Germline V gene sequence: CDR1 SEHNR, CDR2 FQNEAQ (reference sequence). The CDR3 region has the DNA TGTGCCAGCAGCCACCGGCAGGGAGGTTGGACAGATACGCAGTATTTT. Its translation: CASSHRQGGWTDTQYF.

This clonotype is medium-sized within its sample. This chain connects TRBV20-1 to TRBJ2-7; D is possibly TRBD1 (8 bases). Germline-derived CDR1 and CDR2 are DFQATT and SNEGSKA (reference sequence). This CDR3 has 13 residues. V lost 5 bases, J lost 4 bases, and 15 bases lay in between. The CDR3 loop reads CSAPTGGVYEQYF. As DNA, the CDR3 is TGCAGTGCTCCCACAGGGGGGGTATACGAGCAGTACTTC.

This clonotype was counted ten times or more. J is TRBJ2-1 and V is TRBV9, with D perhaps matching TRBD2 (6 bases). CDR1 is SGDLS, CDR2 YYNGEE, per germline. Trimming left V 1 base short and J 3 bases short, with 17 bases between. The length of the CDR3 is 17 residues. CDR3 protein: CASSVRLVGAHYNEQFF. CDR3 nucleotides: TGTGCCAGCAGCGTACGACTAGTGGGAGCCCACTACAATGAGCAGTTCTTC.

The chain couples TRBV6-2 or TRBV6-3 to TRBJ2-2, with a tentative D call TRBD1 (6 bases). V lost 7 bases and J 5 bases, leaving 20 bases between the germline ends. This CDR3 comprises 16 residues. CDR1 is MNHEY, CDR2 SVGEGT, per germline. This CDR3 is CASTDLGRGRTGELFF. The DNA of the CDR3 is TGTGCCAGCACGGATCTAGGCAGGGGTCGGACCGGGGAGCTGTTTTTT.

By sample share, this clonotype is large. J is TRBJ2-2 and V is TRBV5-1; D uncertain. The CDR3 contains 12 residues. The germline V and J ends were trimmed by 2 bases and 4 bases, with 3 bases remaining between them. The V gene's germline CDR1 is SGHRS and CDR2 YFSETQ. The CDR3: CASSLTTGELFF. In DNA, the CDR3 is TGCGCCAGCAGCTTAACCACCGGGGAGCTGTTTTTT. The full variable domain, its missing parts supplied by reference TRBV5-1 and TRBJ2-2, is KAGVTQTPRYLIKTRGQQVTLSCSPISGHRSVSWYQQTPGQGLQFLFEYFSETQRNKGNFPGRFSGRQFSNSRSEMNVSTLELGDSALYLCASSLTTGELFFGEGSRLTVL.

The chain is built from TRBV20-1 and TRBJ1-2; D remains ambiguous. The V gene lost 5 bases and the J gene lost 8 bases, with 9 bases spanning the gap. Per the germline V gene, CDR1 is DFQATT and CDR2 is SNEGSKA (reference sequence). The CDR3 covers 10 residues. The CDR3 DNA reads as TGCAGTGCTTACCCTGAGGGCTACACCTTC. Amino acid sequence: CSAYPEGYTF.